The 12 T cell receptor beta chains below were found in one sample sequenced in a study of T-cell reconstitution after alpha-beta-depleted transplantation in children (dated by TCRdb to the mid-2010s). According to the study, the label for this sample's treatment or condition signals: allogeneic hematopoietic cell transplantation with graft depleted of TCRalphabeta T cells and CD19 B cells. Libraries came from PCR. The sequencer was an Illumina HiSeq 2500. To normalize quantification of the TCRbeta repertoire, the TCR libraries were built with molecular barcoding that relied on unique molecular identifiers. Starting from the raw public reads, TCRdb applied fastp trimming at Q25, assembled clones with MiXCR and retained in-frame beta chains. CDR3 protein duplicates are merged, each entry listing the most common genes and DNA. This sample is represented by 900,000 or so distinct CDR3 sequences; less than 20% of them were singletons. The ten largest clones represent about 5% of the sample.

The sequencing here drew on PBMCs, mostly from graft donor cells, taken 360 days after TCRalphabeta/CD19-depleted stem cell transplant. Receptors were obtained from a male patient aged 10 to 17 who had a stem cell transplant for acute lymphoblastic leukemia, so the T cells may come from the graft donor.

This clonotype has a handful of counts. The CDR3 protein is CAIRQTATYEQYF. The DNA of the CDR3 is TGTGCCATCAGGCAGACGGCAACCTACGAGCAGTACTTC. The rearrangement uses TRBV10-3 and TRBJ2-7; D remains ambiguous. V lost 6 bases, J lost 2 bases, and 11 bases lay in between. This CDR3 spans 13 amino acids. The germline CDR1 and CDR2 sequences are ENHRY and SYGVKD.

In this sample, this clonotype turned up many times. The V call is TRBV28, the J call TRBJ1-2; 8 bases are a match to TRBD1. The CDR3 totals 13 residues. Germline loops: CDR1 MDHEN, CDR2 SYDVKM. Trimming removed 6 bases from V and 6 bases from J; junction bases left unmatched: 6. CDR3 in amino acids: CASRIGQGHGYTF. DNA of the CDR3: TGTGCCAGCAGGATCGGACAGGGCCATGGCTACACCTTC.

This clonotype was counted between two and nine times. The V gene is TRBV10-1, the J gene TRBJ2-4, with TRBD1 matching 7 bases. CDR1 WNHNN and CDR2 SYGVQD come from the germline V gene (reference sequence). The V segment lost 3 bases and the J segment 0 bases; nucleotides outside the gene matches: 14. The CDR3 length is 19 residues. CDR3 sequence: CASSERTGTNQIAKNIQYF. In DNA, the CDR3 is TGCGCCAGCAGTGAAAGGACAGGAACTAACCAAATAGCCAAAAACATTCAGTACTTC.

There are many counts of this clonotype. J is TRBJ2-3 and V is TRBV20-1; D is ambiguous. The CDR3 has 13 residues. Trimming pared 1 base from V and 0 bases from J, leaving 5 bases between. Germline CDR1 and CDR2: DFQATT and SNEGSKA (reference sequence). The CDR3 DNA is TGCAGTGCTAGAGGACCAAGCACAGATACGCAGTATTTT. Encoded protein: CSARGPSTDTQYF.

The gene calls are TRBV7-9 and TRBJ2-2; 7 bases map to TRBD1. Looked up from germline, CDR1 is SEHNR and CDR2 is FQNEAQ (reference sequence). The trim removed 1 base at V and 0 bases at J, leaving 2 bases unmatched. The CDR3 covers 16 residues. The CDR3 coding sequence is TGTGCCAGCAGCTTAGAGGGGGCAGCGAACACCGGGGAGCTGTTTTTT. This gives the protein CASSLEGAANTGELFF.

V gene TRBV4-1 combines with J gene TRBJ1-5, with 9 bases that match TRBD1. After removal of 1 base from V and 7 bases from J, the junction contained 14 bases not matched to a gene. Germline lookup yields CDR1 MGHRA and CDR2 YSYEKL. This CDR3 is 18 amino acids long. The CDR3 is CASSQAHLSTGGGQPQHF. The CDR3 DNA reads TGCGCCAGCAGCCAAGCTCACCTTTCGACAGGGGGGGGCCAGCCCCAGCATTTT.

Many counts were recorded for this clonotype. The chain links TRBV5-1 to TRBJ2-3; TRBD2 matches at 11 bases. Trimming took 2 bases from V and 4 from J; bases not matched to a gene: 3. The CDR3 runs 15 residues. Germline CDR1 reads SGHRS; CDR2 reads YFSETQ. CDR3 sequence (DNA): TGCGCCAGCAGCTTAACTAGCGGGAGTTCAGATACGCAGTATTTT. Amino acids: CASSLTSGSSDTQYF.

This clonotype has a handful of counts. This chain joins TRBV20-1 and TRBJ2-1, with 15 bases that match TRBD2. Germline assignment: CDR1 DFQATT and CDR2 SNEGSKA (reference sequence). J lost 7 bases, V lost 4 bases, and 2 bases had no gene match. The length of the CDR3 is 14 residues. The CDR3 spells CSATGTSGGNEQFF. CDR3 DNA: TGCAGTGCTACTGGGACTAGCGGGGGGAATGAGCAGTTCTTC.

A few counts support this clonotype. The V gene is TRBV9, the J gene TRBJ2-3; tentatively, D is TRBD1 (5 bases). Trimming stripped 3 bases from V and 1 base from J, with 9 bases between. Germline-derived CDR1 and CDR2 are SGDLS and YYNGEE. CDR3 length equals 14 residues. DNA for the CDR3: TGTGCCAGCAGCGCCCAGGGTGGCACAGATACGCAGTATTTT. Its protein product is CASSAQGGTDTQYF.

This clonotype was detected a few times. The gene calls are TRBV11-2 and TRBJ2-1; TRBD2 is a possible D gene (6 bases). The CDR3 runs to 15 residues. The V end was cut by 6 bases, the J end by 0 bases, with 12 bases between. Germline lookup yields CDR1 SGHAT and CDR2 FQNNGV. The CDR3 coding sequence is TGTGCCAGCAGTTCACCGGGAGACTCCTACAATGAGCAGTTCTTC. Translating it yields CASSSPGDSYNEQFF.

This clonotype was seen a few times. The chain has TRBV5-1 and TRBJ2-1; TRBD1 aligns across 12 bases. V shed 3 bases, J shed 5 bases, and the junction held 6 bases outside the gene matches. Germline loops: CDR1 SGHRS, CDR2 YFSETQ. The CDR3 runs to 16 residues. CDR3: CASSSVGQGADNEQFF. Here the CDR3 DNA reads TGCGCCAGCAGCTCCGTGGGACAGGGGGCCGACAATGAGCAGTTCTTC.

This sequence joins TRBV29-1 and TRBJ2-3; D may be TRBD2 (5 bases). V lost 5 bases, J lost 0 bases, and 12 bases lay in between. The length of the CDR3 is 14 residues. Germline CDR1 SQVTM, CDR2 ANQGSEA. The DNA for the CDR3 is TGCAGCGTTCTGAGGGCGGGTAGCACAGATACGCAGTATTTT. Residues: CSVLRAGSTDTQYF.